A few counts support the clone carrying this T cell receptor beta chain. Its antigen is not identified. These data are taken from a study of spatial heterogeneity in lung cancer. Study observations and caveats: Ubiquitous expanded tumor TCRs were observed in blood more at resection than follow-up.

Noted time point: blood at routine non-recurrence follow-up after resection. TCRdb reprocessed the 5' RACE reads with MiXCR, giving one entry per CDR3 protein. The table has fewer than 150,000 distinct CDR3 sequences, 11% seen once. Germline trimming cut 4 bases from V and 0 bases from J; bases unmatched to any gene: 3. This CDR3 has 15 amino acids. In germline, CDR1 is LNHNV, CDR2 YYDKDF (reference sequence). The chain is built from TRBV15 and TRBJ2-1, with 7 bases aligning to TRBD2. Sequenced material: PBMCs, taken at follow-up. The receptor comes from a female donor with early-stage non-small cell lung cancer. The CDR3, as DNA: TGTGCCACCAGCACAGAGCGGGACTCCTACAATGAGCAGTTCTTC. Protein product: CATSTERDSYNEQFF.